This record concerns one T cell receptor beta chain sequence. Antigen specificity is unknown. Researchers amplified the TCR beta CDR3 regions from RNA transcripts. RT-PCR in the first round (using the HTBI primer set) targeted the TCR CDR3. TCRdb re-derived calls from the multiplex PCR reads in MiXCR, one entry per CDR3 protein. The sample includes some 530,000 distinct CDR3 sequences, 22% seen only once; the top ten take under 55%. This sample is drawn from a study of T cells in Graves' hyperthyroidism and ophthalmopathy. Broader study findings: Researchers found most expanded thyroid clonotypes above 0.001 in blood as well. Progression to ophthalmopathy was predicted a median of roughly 6.8 months early.

Deletions cut 3 bases from V and 4 bases from J, with 19 bases between. CDR1 and CDR2 (germline): SQVTM, ANQGSEA. CDR3 size: 15 residues. The chain carries TRBV29-1 and TRBJ2-7; D ambiguous. The specimen was blood. The source is a woman aged 65 to 85 with Graves' ophthalmopathy. The CDR3 DNA follows: TGCAGCGTTGATGTAAAGCTAGGACCAACTTACGAGCAGTACTTC. Translation: CSVDVKLGPTYEQYF.